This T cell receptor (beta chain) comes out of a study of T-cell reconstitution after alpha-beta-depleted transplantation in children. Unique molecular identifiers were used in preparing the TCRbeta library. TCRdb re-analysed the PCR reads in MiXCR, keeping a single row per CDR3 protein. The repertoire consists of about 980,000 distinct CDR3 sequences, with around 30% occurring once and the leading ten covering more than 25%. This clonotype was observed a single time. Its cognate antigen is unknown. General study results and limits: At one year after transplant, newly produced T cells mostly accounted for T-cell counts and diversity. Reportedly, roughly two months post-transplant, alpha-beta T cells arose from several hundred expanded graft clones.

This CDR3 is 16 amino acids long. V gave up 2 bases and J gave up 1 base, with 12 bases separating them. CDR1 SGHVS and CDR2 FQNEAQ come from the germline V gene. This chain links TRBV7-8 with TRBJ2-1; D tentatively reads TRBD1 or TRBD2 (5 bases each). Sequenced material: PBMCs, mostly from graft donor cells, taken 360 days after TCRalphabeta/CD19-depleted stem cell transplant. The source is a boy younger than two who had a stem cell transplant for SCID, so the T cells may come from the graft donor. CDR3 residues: CASSLLRGASYNEQFF. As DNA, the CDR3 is TGTGCCAGCAGCTTATTACGAGGGGCATCCTACAATGAGCAGTTCTTC. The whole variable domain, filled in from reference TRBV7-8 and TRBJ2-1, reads GAGVSQSPRYKVAKRGQDVALRCDPISGHVSLFWYQQALGQGPEFLTYFQNEAQLDKSGLPSDRFFAERPEGSVSTLKIQRTQQEDSAVYLCASSLLRGASYNEQFFGPGTRLTVL.